The T cell receptor (beta chain) under discussion was sequenced for a study of Ad26.COV2.S vaccination and SARS-CoV-2 variants. Findings and limits, study-wide: An underestimation of total T cell responses may have resulted from the TCR breadth and depth analyses.

Comment on this clone: Its antigen is as yet unknown.

Specified treatment: about 20 received Ad26.COV2.S at low or high dose, single or two shots; five or six received placebo; per-sample allocation not given. Specimens were obtained on day 63 following the first vaccine or placebo injection. The V and J ends lost 7 bases and 4 bases, in that order; junction bases with no gene match: 8. The CDR3 is 15 residues long. Germline V gives CDR1 SGHNT, CDR2 YYREEE (reference sequence). Assay used: immunoSEQ multiplex PCR; TCRdb lists only in-frame clones, some missing. The data show about 680,000 clones, 89% seen once. The sequence was collected from a person between 18 and 59 years old who received the Ad26.COV2.S COVID-19 vaccine or a placebo. Sequenced here: peripheral blood, sampled in a trial of Ad26.COV2.S vaccine versus placebo. The V gene is TRBV5-4, the J gene TRBJ2-3; 11 nucleotides line up with TRBD2. CDR3 residues: CASGTSGGRADTQYF. Written as DNA, the CDR3 is TGTGCCAGCGGGACTAGCGGTGGGCGCGCAGATACGCAGTATTTT.